This T cell receptor beta chain originates from a study of blood T cell repertoires in COVID-19 (TCRdb year 2020). For context, the study as a whole: The collaborator samples originated in the United States, Italy and Spain and spanned the acute and convalescent phases of COVID-19. The material from the prospective study consisted of cDNA or gDNA derived from T cells, B-cell-depleted T cells, or PBMCs. Deeply sampled blood TCRbeta repertoires from subjects exposed to, actively infected with, or recovered from COVID-19 were included in the dataset. A freely available public database, intended as a resource for researchers studying the immune response to SARS-CoV-2, is where the repertoires were released. The samples were drawn from two sources: the first 160 participants of the ongoing ImmuneRACE study, and 1,200 or so subjects contributed by 6 global collaborators. Sample metadata almost always included a de-identified subject ID, COVID-19 status, age in years and sex. HLA class I and class II types, where available, came from metadata supplied by the sample provider rather than from assay-based typing. The research as a whole found: The amount of clinical and demographic metadata varied by source and participant and was provided uncurated.

TCRbeta CDR3 regions were amplified from genomic DNA using the immunoSEQ Assay, a bias-controlled multiplex PCR. The authors processed their data as follows. Nucleated cell counts per sample were estimated from amplification of reference gene primers within the assay. To quantify the absolute abundance of each unique TCRbeta CDR3 rearrangement, sequence reads were collapsed and filtered. For each sample, productive Simpson clonality was calculated by taking the square root of Simpson's diversity index across productive rearrangements. TCRdb took over this immuneACCESS table, retaining in-frame rearrangements with V and J assigned. Such tables are incomplete; in checked studies, under half of the missing clones stem from an unresolved V gene, and the remainder is unexplained. V and J calls and clone size are given by that table; D and trimming were obtained from the DNA. Counted in this sample were nearly 45,000 clones; roughly four fifths of them appeared once. Roughly 42% of the sample is held by the ten biggest clonotypes.

Collaborating institutions collected whole blood in K2EDTA tubes following their own protocols. For TCRbeta analysis, collaborators shipped samples as frozen whole blood, isolated PBMCs, or DNA extracted from either of those sample types. As regards this clone: There is no known antigen for this receptor. No much larger clone exists at a distance of one base, and base qualities are not known.

The germline V gene encodes CDR1 KGHDR and CDR2 SFDVKD. Compared with germline, V lacks 9 bases and J lacks 4 bases; bases without a gene match: 7. Its CDR3 holds 14 amino acids, cysteine through phenylalanine. Of the read, only the CDR3 DNA is kept; its 42 bases are in frame from base 1. The sequenced sample consisted of peripheral blood. The chain is assembled from TRBV24-1 and TRBJ2-5, and TRBD1 matches 10 of the central bases. The receptor's source is a human donor in a cohort sampled during active COVID-19. The CDR3 reads as follows: CATGDRGKGETQYF. Read as DNA, the sequence is TGTGCCACCGGGGACAGGGGTAAAGGAGAGACCCAGTACTTC.